One T cell receptor beta chain is described in this entry. Its antigen is currently unknown. Sequencing targeted expressed TCRB transcripts, as all isolated RNA had been reverse transcribed. Generated by immunoSEQ multiplex PCR, the TCRdb table keeps only in-frame clones and is missing some. The sample shows roughly 26,000 clones, almost 50% of them seen only once. The CDR3 runs 18 residues. The germline gives CDR1 SNHLY, CDR2 FYNNEI. With V trimmed by 0 bases and J by 4 bases, 8 bases remained unmatched. This specimen comes from a study of beta chain features in type 1 diabetes. Findings and limits, study-wide: Healthy donors had naive, central memory and Treg TCRB repertoires that appeared less similar than those seen among patients. Any role of HLA type in TCRB rearrangement remained unresolved here. All four CD4+ subsets from Type 1 diabetes patients carried moderately but significantly shorter TCRB CDR3s. Patients with type 1 diabetes showed fewer VDJ junction insertions and more deletions. Amplification by PCR could prefer shorter templates, with the same effect in patients and controls.

The chain joins TRBV2 to TRBJ1-5, with 11 bases aligning to TRBD1. The specimen was stem cell memory CD4+ T cells from blood. The clonotype originates from a young man with type 1 diabetes. The CDR3 coding sequence is TGTGCCAGCAGTGAAGCGGGTGGGACAGGGGGTTTTAATCAGCCCCAGCATTTT. This gives the protein CASSEAGGTGGFNQPQHF.